This T cell receptor (beta chain) was recovered during a study of blood T cell repertoires in COVID-19. Study summary: Italy, Spain and the United States were the sources of the convalescent and acute COVID-19 samples. PBMCs, B-cell-depleted T cells, or T cells were the source of the cDNA or gDNA that made up the material.

Profiling relied on immunoSEQ multiplex PCR, and the TCRdb table lists in-frame clones only, not all of them. The data contain fewer than 250,000 clones, 80% to 90% of them singletons. From germline, CDR1 is SGHVS and CDR2 FNYEAQ. Trimming removed 4 bases from V and 4 bases from J; junction bases left unmatched: 16. This CDR3 has 20 residues. This clonotype was obtained from a woman in her sixties or seventies with acute or convalescent COVID-19. Sequenced: peripheral blood. The genes are TRBV7-6 and TRBJ2-2; 12 nucleotides agree with TRBD2. DNA for the CDR3: TGTGCCAGCAGCTCGATTAGCGTGACTAGCGGGGGCCCGTCCACCGGGGAGCTGTTTTTT. Amino acids: CASSSISVTSGGPSTGELFF.